The 9 T cell receptor beta chains reported below all come from one sample, sequenced in a study of blood T cell repertoires in COVID-19 (TCRdb year 2020). Library method: the immunoSEQ multiplex PCR assay. In TCRdb, the immuneACCESS table is reduced to in-frame sequences with V and J assigned. These tables do not hold every clone; where another copy was compared, an unresolved V gene accounts for under half, and the others remain unexplained. Counted in this sample were about 230,000 clones; around 88% of them appeared once. The top ten clonotypes cover approximately 5.9% of the sample. The sequenced sample consisted of peripheral blood. Receptors were obtained from a man older than 75 with acute or convalescent COVID-19.

The chain combines TRBV6-1 with TRBJ1-2; D gene unclear. CDR1 is MNHNS, CDR2 SASEGT, per germline. The CDR3 is 16 amino acids. Trimming stripped 1 base from V and 4 bases from J, with 16 bases between. This chain's CDR3 is CASSEGRVGRLYGYTF. The DNA for the CDR3 is TGTGCCAGCAGTGAAGGCCGGGTCGGGAGACTCTATGGCTACACCTTC.

This clone was found a few times. The chain employs TRBV10-3 and TRBJ1-2, with D perhaps TRBD1 (5 bases). The CDR3 spans 17 residues. Germline V gene lookup returns CDR1 ENHRY and CDR2 SYGVKD. Trimming pared 3 bases from V and 8 bases from J, leaving 25 bases between. The CDR3 here is CAISDIVQENGLGGYTF. DNA for the CDR3: TGTGCCATCAGTGATATAGTACAGGAAAATGGGCTAGGAGGCTACACCTTC.

This chain connects TRBV27 to TRBJ2-7; 10 bases are shared with TRBD1. The CDR3 sequence is 14 residues long. V was pared by 6 bases and J by 4 bases, with 6 bases of the junction left unmatched. CDR1 MNHEY and CDR2 SMNVEV come from the germline V gene (reference sequence). Written as DNA, the CDR3 is TGTGCCAGCAGGGCCGGGACAGGGGCGTACGAGCAGTACTTC. Translation: CASRAGTGAYEQYF.

The gene calls are TRBV29-1 and TRBJ1-4; 8 bases align to TRBD1. The germline CDR1 and CDR2 sequences are SQVTM and ANQGSEA. The junction had 7 bases not matched to a gene; V was cut back by 3 bases and J by 7 bases. The CDR3 is 14 amino acids. Here the CDR3 DNA reads TGCAGCGTTGATGAAACAGGGGGAGGTGAAAAACTGTTTTTT. Protein: CSVDETGGGEKLFF.

V gene TRBV6-5 combines with J gene TRBJ2-7, with 9 bases that match TRBD1. There are 15 residues in the CDR3. Germline assignment: CDR1 MNHEY and CDR2 SVGAGI. V lost 6 bases, J lost 5 bases, and 11 bases stayed unmatched. CDR3 sequence: CASRTTGGAGNEQYF. The CDR3 coding sequence is TGTGCCAGCAGGACCACAGGGGGCGCGGGGAACGAGCAGTACTTC.

This sequence joins TRBV30 and TRBJ1-2, with TRBD1 matching 7 bases. The CDR3 spans 14 residues. V shed 2 bases and J 3 bases; nucleotides not matched to a gene: 6. Germline CDR1 reads GTSNPN; CDR2 reads SVGIG (reference sequence). The CDR3 DNA reads TGTGCCTGGAGTCAGACAGGGACAGACTATGGCTACACCTTC. Its protein product is CAWSQTGTDYGYTF.

The rearrangement links TRBV7-6 to TRBJ2-6; 8 nucleotides agree with TRBD2. Germline V gives CDR1 SGHVS, CDR2 FNYEAQ. The junction had 22 bases not matched to a gene; V was cut back by 5 bases and J by 4 bases. The CDR3 is 21 amino acids. The CDR3 is CASSPTRGRGGGVEGANVLTF. CDR3 sequence (DNA): TGTGCCAGCAGCCCCACCCGAGGACGGGGGGGTGGTGTAGAGGGGGCCAACGTCCTGACTTTC.

V usage is TRBV18 and J usage is TRBJ1-1; D perhaps matches TRBD1 (6 bases). The CDR3 is 14 residues long. Germline CDR1 is KGHSH and CDR2 is LQKENI. The V and J ends lost 2 bases and 2 bases respectively, with 9 bases between them. Here the CDR3 reads CASSPWTENTEAFF. CDR3 nucleotide sequence: TGTGCCAGCTCACCATGGACAGAAAACACTGAAGCTTTCTTT.

The chain couples TRBV6-6 to TRBJ1-4, with TRBD1 identical over 10 bases. In germline, CDR1 is MNHNY, CDR2 SVGAGI (reference sequence). The CDR3 is 14 amino acids. Losses at the gene ends were 6 bases for V and 7 bases for J; bases not matched to a gene: 5. The CDR3 DNA is TGTGCCAGCAGGCGACAGGGGGCGGGTGAAAAACTGTTTTTT. Translation gives CASRRQGAGEKLFF.